The 13 T cell receptor beta chains listed next were all sequenced from one sample in a study of cytomegalovirus exposure and HLA in healthy donors. The PCR ran on 60 Vbeta and 13 Jbeta primers. The method was immunoSEQ multiplex PCR; TCRdb's version includes in-frame clones alone and lacks a portion of them. The sample holds 80,000 to 95,000 clones, roughly 86% seen once. The sample consisted of PBMCs. All receptors derive from a man aged 30 to 39 in good health and CMV-seropositive.

The chain recombines TRBV19 with TRBJ1-5, with 7 bases aligning to TRBD1. The CDR3 runs 14 residues. The germline V gene encodes CDR1 LNHDA and CDR2 SQIVND (reference sequence). V lost 4 bases and J lost 5; bases outside the gene matches: 5. The CDR3 DNA reads as TGTGCCAGTAGTACCCGGGACAGAGATCAGCCCCAGCATTTT. This codes for CASSTRDRDQPQHF.

V usage is TRBV29-1 and J usage is TRBJ2-5, with 10 nucleotides matching TRBD2. The DNA end is a closer match to TRBJ2-7, so the J assignment may be wrong. The V gene's germline CDR1 is SQVTM and CDR2 ANQGSEA. This CDR3 contains 14 residues. The CDR3 is CSVEGPSGSREQYF. The DNA of the CDR3 is TGCAGCGTTGAAGGGCCTAGCGGGAGCCGCGAGCAGTACTTC.

The CDR3: CASSRGITDTQYF. CDR3 bases: TGTGCCAGCAGTCGCGGGATCACAGATACGCAGTATTTT. The J gene is TRBJ2-3, the V gene TRBV28, with D perhaps matching TRBD2 (6 bases). Germline V lookup: CDR1 MDHEN, CDR2 SYDVKM. The V gene lost 5 bases and the J gene lost 2 bases, with 8 bases spanning the gap. This CDR3 region has 13 residues. Complete variable domain (other parts from reference TRBV28 and TRBJ2-3): DVKVTQSSRYLVKRTGEKVFLECVQDMDHENMFWYRQDPGLGLRLIYFSYDVKMKEKGDIPEGYSVSREKKERFSLILESASTNQTSMYLCASSRGITDTQYFGPGTRLTVL.

The chain combines TRBV5-1 with TRBJ2-7; D may be TRBD2 (5 bases). The V gene's germline CDR1 is SGHRS and CDR2 YFSETQ. With 3 bases removed from V and 0 bases from J, the gap between germline ends came to 16 bases. The CDR3 runs 16 residues. For the CDR3, the DNA is TGCGCCAGCAGCTCTAGTATCGGGATAAGCTCCTACGAGCAGTACTTC. This encodes CASSSSIGISSYEQYF.

The chain joins TRBV7-6 to TRBJ2-3, with TRBD2 identical over 9 bases. V dropped 5 bases and J dropped 0; count of bases not matched to a gene: 3. Germline V gene data show CDR1 as SGHVS and CDR2 as FNYEAQ. The CDR3 length is 15 residues. The CDR3: CASSILAGSTDTQYF. The CDR3 DNA follows: TGTGCCAGCAGCATCCTAGCGGGAAGCACAGATACGCAGTATTTT.

The rearrangement joins TRBV28 to TRBJ1-5; 7 bases agree with TRBD1. Germline CDR1 reads MDHEN; CDR2 reads SYDVKM. J was trimmed by 7 bases and V by 6 bases; bases with no gene match: 6. CDR3 length: 13 amino acids. CDR3 residues: CASRAGGNQPQHF. The CDR3 DNA reads TGTGCCAGCAGGGCAGGGGGGAACCAGCCCCAGCATTTT.

The chain carries TRBV11-3 and TRBJ2-5; 9 bases are shared with TRBD1. The germline V gene encodes CDR1 SGHNT and CDR2 YENEEA. V lost 1 base, J lost 7 bases, and 7 bases stayed unmatched. This CDR3 contains 15 residues. CDR3 sequence (DNA): TGTGCCAGCAGCTTAGGCACAGGGGGCGAGGTGACCCAGTACTTC. Its translation: CASSLGTGGEVTQYF.

The CDR3 spells CASSVVGVAGGGDTQYF. In DNA form, the CDR3 reads TGTGCCAGCAGTGTAGTGGGGGTAGCGGGAGGAGGTGATACGCAGTATTTT. The V and J genes are TRBV6-1 and TRBJ2-3; 10 bases agree with TRBD2. Germline V gene lookup returns CDR1 MNHNS and CDR2 SASEGT. The CDR3 contains 17 residues. V shed 4 bases, J shed 6 bases, and the junction held 13 bases outside the gene matches.

V and J are TRBV29-1 and TRBJ1-1, with D perhaps matching TRBD1 (5 bases). CDR3 length: 11 residues. CDR1 and CDR2 from the germline V gene are SQVTM and ANQGSEA. V gave up 7 bases and J gave up 1 base, with 7 bases separating them. CDR3 nucleotides: TGCAGCGCGACAGAGAACACTGAAGCTTTCTTT. Its translation: CSATENTEAFF.

V usage is TRBV5-6 and J usage is TRBJ2-3, with 9 bases aligning to TRBD2. CDR3 size: 15 residues. Germline V CDR1 and CDR2: SGHDT, YYEEEE. The ends lost 2 bases at V and 4 bases at J; junction bases unmatched: 5. CDR3 protein: CASSLIAGVADTQYF. CDR3 DNA: TGTGCCAGCAGCTTAATAGCGGGAGTGGCAGATACGCAGTATTTT.

CDR3: CASSAPAGTGVEKLFF. The CDR3 DNA reads as TGTGCCAGCAGCGCACCAGCCGGGACAGGGGTTGAAAAACTGTTTTTT. The chain links TRBV11-2 to TRBJ1-4, with 10 bases that match TRBD1. The trim removed 5 bases at V and 7 bases at J, leaving 10 bases unmatched. Germline-derived CDR1 and CDR2 are SGHAT and FQNNGV. The CDR3 is 16 residues long.

V is TRBV25-1 and J is TRBJ2-7; tentatively, D is TRBD2 (6 bases). Trimming shortened V by 4 bases and J by 1 base, and 14 bases separated the two germline ends. CDR3 size: 15 residues. CDR1 and CDR2 (germline): MGHDK, SYGVNS. The CDR3 loop reads CASSGGLADSYEQYF. The CDR3 coding sequence is TGTGCCAGCAGTGGGGGCTTAGCGGATTCCTACGAGCAGTACTTC.

The chain carries TRBV15 and TRBJ2-5, with 10 bases that match TRBD2. Germline CDR1 LNHNV, CDR2 YYDKDF (reference sequence). After removal of 3 bases from V and 5 bases from J, the junction contained 6 bases not matched to a gene. This CDR3 contains 15 residues. This CDR3 is CATSSQREGHETQYF. The CDR3 DNA follows: TGTGCCACCAGCAGCCAGCGGGAGGGCCATGAGACCCAGTACTTC.